Listed below are T cell receptor beta chains from one sample, sequenced in a study of blood T cell repertoires in COVID-19. Method: immunoSEQ multiplex PCR; TCRdb's copy keeps in-frame clones and lacks some. The sample holds about 100,000 clones, roughly 83% seen once. The specimen sequenced was peripheral blood. These receptors were taken from a human donor in a cohort sampled during active COVID-19. CDR3s include the opening cysteine and the closing phenylalanine or tryptophan. The D gene is left open where the match is weak. Clone size is stated in some rows and not others, as once, few, many or a class when expanded.

-	-	TRBV7-2	TRBJ2-3	CASSPLGPGTDTQYF	TGTGCCAGCAGCCCACTAGGACCGGGCACAGATACGCAGTATTTT
-	-	TRBV7-8	TRBJ2-7	CASSPAGTLSYEQYF	TGTGCCAGCAGCCCAGCCGGGACACTCTCCTACGAGCAGTACTTC
TRBD1	-	TRBV7-8	TRBJ1-2	CASSPGGAYYGYTF	TGTGCCAGCAGCCCAGGGGGAGCTTACTATGGCTACACCTTC
TRBD1	-	TRBV19	TRBJ1-1	CATRNRGRTEAFF	TGTGCCACTAGGAACAGGGGGCGGACTGAAGCTTTCTTT
-	-	TRBV7-8	TRBJ1-5	CASSFRHNSNQPQHF	TGTGCCAGCAGCTTCCGACACAATAGCAATCAGCCCCAGCATTTT
TRBD2	-	TRBV5-1	TRBJ2-3	CASSLRSTSGSQDTQYF	TGCGCCAGCAGCTTGAGAAGCACTAGCGGGAGTCAAGATACGCAGTATTTT
TRBD1	-	TRBV5-1	TRBJ2-2	CASSPRQGFGELFF	TGCGCCAGCAGCCCTCGACAGGGGTTCGGGGAGCTGTTTTTT
-	-	TRBV11-2	TRBJ1-2	CASSLDRVGGYTF	TGTGCCAGCAGCTTAGACAGGGTAGGCGGCTACACCTTC
-	-	TRBV5-1	TRBJ1-2	CASSLGDGYGYTF	TGCGCCAGCAGCTTGGGCGACGGGTATGGCTACACCTTC
-	-	TRBV5-1	TRBJ1-2	CASSPSPRVDYGYTF	TGCGCCAGCAGCCCCTCCCCGAGGGTTGACTATGGCTACACCTTC
-	-	TRBV6-5	TRBJ2-1	CASSSGLEDEQFF	TGTGCCAGCAGTTCGGGACTCGAGGATGAGCAGTTCTTC
-	-	TRBV21-1	TRBJ2-7	CASSKDGRLAGGDEQYF	TGTGCCAGCAGCAAAGATGGGAGACTAGCGGGAGGAGATGAGCAGTACTTC
-	-	TRBV27	TRBJ2-5	CASVLRGSETQYF	TGTGCCAGCGTTCTCCGGGGTAGCGAGACCCAGTACTTC
-	-	TRBV5-8	TRBJ2-7	CASSPLAGGRPYEQYF	TGTGCCAGCAGTCCCCTAGCTGGAGGGAGACCCTACGAGCAGTACTTC
TRBD2	-	TRBV5-6	TRBJ2-1	CASSSQTSGEEFF	TGTGCCAGCAGCTCCCAGACTAGCGGGGAGGAGTTCTTC
-	-	TRBV7-9	TRBJ2-5	CASSQVVGQETQYF	TGTGCCAGCAGCCAAGTAGTTGGCCAAGAGACCCAGTACTTC
-	-	TRBV18	TRBJ2-5	CASSGRDTQETQYF	TGTGCCAGCTCGGGTCGGGACACCCAAGAGACCCAGTACTTC
TRBD2	few	TRBV10-3	TRBJ2-1	CAMSGRSLDNEQFF	TGTGCCATGAGCGGGAGGTCTCTTGACAATGAGCAGTTCTTC
-	few	TRBV4-3	TRBJ1-2	CASSQDAGGINYGYTF	TGCGCCAGCAGCCAAGATGCGGGGGGCATTAACTATGGCTACACCTTC
TRBD1	-	TRBV27	TRBJ1-6	CASSPGQYNSPLHF	TGTGCCAGCAGTCCGGGACAGTATAATTCACCCCTCCACTTT
TRBD2	-	TRBV19	TRBJ2-1	CASSIELAGGPSEQFF	TGTGCCAGTAGTATAGAGCTAGCGGGAGGGCCAAGTGAGCAGTTCTTC
TRBD2	-	TRBV7-9	TRBJ2-3	CASSFTSGEADTQYF	TGTGCCAGCAGCTTTACTAGCGGGGAAGCAGATACGCAGTATTTT
-	-	TRBV5-5	TRBJ1-1	CASSLYPSFITEAFF	TGTGCCAGCAGCTTGTACCCGAGTTTTATCACTGAAGCTTTCTTT
-	-	TRBV10-2	TRBJ2-1	CASSDRLTYYNEQFF	TGCGCCAGCAGTGATAGACTGACGTACTACAATGAGCAGTTCTTC
-	-	TRBV5-1	TRBJ1-2	CASSFRAREKDGYTF	TGCGCCAGCAGCTTCCGGGCGCGGGAGAAAGATGGCTACACCTTC
-	-	TRBV21-1	TRBJ2-4	CASSQGPGSTLAKNIQYF	TGTGCCAGCAGCCAGGGGCCTGGTTCTACCCTAGCCAAAAACATTCAGTACTTC
-	-	TRBV5-1	TRBJ1-2	CASSSYGTFNGGGYTF	TGCGCCAGCAGCTCCTACGGGACCTTTAACGGGGGTGGCTACACCTTC
-	-	TRBV10-3	TRBJ2-7	CAISGATHNGEQYF	TGTGCCATCAGTGGAGCGACCCACAACGGCGAGCAGTACTTC
-	-	TRBV11-3	TRBJ2-2	CASSPIGHRQPNTGELFF	TGTGCCAGCAGCCCGATCGGCCATAGACAGCCGAACACCGGGGAGCTGTTTTTT
TRBD1	-	TRBV4-3	TRBJ2-1	CASSQEPPGQGDEQFF	TGCGCCAGCAGCCAAGAGCCGCCGGGACAGGGTGATGAGCAGTTCTTC
-	-	TRBV6-6	TRBJ2-7	CASRASLSSYEQYF	TGTGCCAGCCGAGCTTCGTTGAGCTCCTACGAGCAGTACTTC
TRBD1	-	TRBV18	TRBJ1-2	CASSPQGQGSLDYTF	TGTGCCAGCTCACCACAGGGACAGGGGAGCTTGGACTACACCTTC
-	-	TRBV11-2	TRBJ2-2	CASSQNGWTGELFF	TGTGCCAGCAGCCAAAACGGGTGGACCGGGGAGCTGTTTTTT
TRBD1	-	TRBV28	TRBJ1-4	CASSTSGQGKNEKLFF	TGTGCCAGCAGCACATCGGGACAGGGAAAGAATGAAAAACTGTTTTTT
TRBD1	once	TRBV7-9	TRBJ1-4	CASSPRTGIEKLFF	TGTGCCAGCAGCCCTCGGACAGGGATTGAAAAACTGTTTTTT
-	once	TRBV28	TRBJ2-1	CASSLSGLEQFF	TGTGCCAGCAGTTTATCAGGACTAGAGCAGTTCTTC
TRBD1	-	TRBV4-2	TRBJ1-1	CASSPPGQGRNTEAFF	TGTGCCAGCAGCCCGCCGGGACAGGGACGGAACACTGAAGCTTTCTTT
TRBD2	once	TRBV30	TRBJ2-5	CAWTLGGGEETQYF	TGTGCCTGGACCCTGGGGGGGGGTGAGGAGACCCAGTACTTC
-	few	TRBV10-3	TRBJ1-3	CAISVDLQGAGNTIYF	TGTGCCATCAGTGTTGATTTACAGGGAGCAGGAAACACCATATATTTT
TRBD1	-	TRBV30	TRBJ1-3	CAWKGGTGDSGNTIYF	TGTGCCTGGAAAGGCGGGACAGGAGACTCTGGAAACACCATATATTTT
-	-	TRBV19	TRBJ1-6	CASNQGSNSPLHF	TGTGCCAGTAATCAGGGAAGTAATTCACCCCTCCACTTT
-	few	TRBV6-1	TRBJ1-2	CASSEAGRYGYTF	TGTGCCAGCAGTGAAGCGGGGCGCTATGGCTACACCTTC
TRBD2	-	TRBV5-5	TRBJ2-2	CASSLTRAGGGDGTGELFF	TGTGCCAGCAGCTTAACTCGGGCGGGAGGAGGGGACGGCACCGGGGAGCTGTTTTTT
-	once	TRBV6-5	TRBJ2-7	CASSSWQTYEQYF	TGTGCCAGCAGTTCGTGGCAGACCTACGAGCAGTACTTC